These 22 T cell receptor beta chains were all obtained from the same sample, sequenced in a study of cytomegalovirus exposure and HLA in healthy donors. PCR amplification relied on 60 Vbeta primers (plus 13 Jbeta primers). Assay: immunoSEQ multiplex PCR; the TCRdb copy retains only in-frame clones and omits some. The table includes about 110,000 clones, about four fifths detected once. Source material: PBMCs. The origin of the receptors is a woman between 50 and 59 years old in good health and CMV-seropositive.

The chain combines TRBV7-9 with TRBJ1-5; a weak D match, TRBD1 (6 bases). The CDR3 is 15 residues long. The ends were cut back, 3 bases at V and 2 bases at J, with 11 bases in the middle. CDR1 and CDR2 (germline): SEHNR, FQNEAQ (reference sequence). CDR3 residues: CASSFGQPGNQPQHF. In DNA form, the CDR3 reads TGTGCCAGCAGCTTCGGACAGCCAGGCAATCAGCCCCAGCATTTT.

Notes on this clone: Mismatch with germline at one junction end may stem from a read error. The chain carries TRBV7-9 and TRBJ2-7; 7 bases are a match to TRBD2. This CDR3 is built from 13 residues. Germline V gives CDR1 SEHNR, CDR2 FQNEAQ (reference sequence). In DNA, the CDR3 is TGTTCCAGCAGCTTTGGGGGGGGCTACGAGCAGTACTTC. Translated: CSSSFGGGYEQYF.

This clone was observed once. The chain carries TRBV15 and TRBJ2-2; the match to TRBD1 covers 9 bases. V shed 3 bases and J 7 bases; nucleotides not matched to a gene: 9. This CDR3 spans 16 amino acids. CDR1 is LNHNV and CDR2 is YYDKDF in the germline V gene (reference sequence). The CDR3 reads CATSSGDRGKSGELFF. The CDR3 coding sequence is TGTGCCACCAGCAGTGGAGACAGGGGGAAGAGCGGGGAGCTGTTTTTT.

The rearrangement joins TRBV6-1 to TRBJ1-2; D may be TRBD1 (5 bases). The CDR3 runs 14 residues. V gave up 5 bases and J gave up 6 bases, with 16 bases separating them. Germline V gives CDR1 MNHNS, CDR2 SASEGT. The CDR3 DNA follows: TGTGCCAGCAGTACATACGTAACGACAGATGGCTACACCTTC. This encodes CASSTYVTTDGYTF.

This chain uses TRBV5-1 with TRBJ1-3; perhaps TRBD1 as D (5 bases). This CDR3 contains 17 residues. V lost 5 bases and J lost 0, with 18 bases in between. Germline V gene sequence: CDR1 SGHRS, CDR2 YFSETQ. The CDR3 region has the DNA TGCGCCAGCAGTAGGTGGTCGGGGGTTAGCTCTGGAAACACCATATATTTT. Its protein product is CASSRWSGVSSGNTIYF.

This clone was observed once. The gene calls are TRBV5-4 and TRBJ2-1, with 8 bases matching TRBD2. V lost 0 bases to trimming and J lost 4 bases; unmatched junction nucleotides: 3. CDR1 is SGHNT, CDR2 YYREEE, per germline (reference sequence). The CDR3 consists of 15 residues. The CDR3 nucleotides read TGTGCCAGCAGCTTGGTCTTAGCGGGGTACAATGAGCAGTTCTTC. Amino acids: CASSLVLAGYNEQFF. Combining the CDR3 with reference TRBV5-4 and TRBJ2-1 gives the whole variable domain ETGVTQSPTHLIKTRGQQVTLRCSSQSGHNTVSWYQQALGQGPQFIFQYYREEENGRGNFPPRFSGLQFPNYSSELNVNALELDDSALYLCASSLVLAGYNEQFFGPGTRLTVL.

The rearrangement links TRBV10-3 to TRBJ2-1; D is possibly TRBD1 (6 bases). V was pared by 6 bases and J by 0 bases, with 15 bases between. In germline, CDR1 is ENHRY, CDR2 SYGVKD. The CDR3 is 16 amino acids. DNA of the CDR3: TGTGCCATCAGCACTATCACAGGGAACTCCTACAATGAGCAGTTCTTC. This translates into CAISTITGNSYNEQFF.

The chain recombines TRBV7-3 with TRBJ2-3; the match to TRBD2 covers 7 bases. Per the germline V gene, CDR1 is SGHTA and CDR2 is FQGTGA. Trimming cost V 6 bases and J 3 bases; bases outside gene matches: 6. The CDR3 has 14 amino acids. CDR3 residues: CASSPGLQTDTQYF. The CDR3 region has the DNA TGTGCCAGCAGTCCGGGACTACAGACAGATACGCAGTATTTT.

This clone was picked up a small number of times. The chain uses TRBV5-4 and TRBJ1-1; D ambiguous. From germline, CDR1 is SGHNT and CDR2 YYREEE (reference sequence). V was shortened by 0 bases and J by 2 bases, with 5 bases between the two germline ends. The CDR3 is 13 residues long. CDR3 sequence: CASSLDINTEAFF. The CDR3 DNA follows: TGTGCCAGCAGCTTGGATATTAACACTGAAGCTTTCTTT. The entire variable domain, with the rest obtained from reference TRBV5-4 and TRBJ1-1, is as follows: ETGVTQSPTHLIKTRGQQVTLRCSSQSGHNTVSWYQQALGQGPQFIFQYYREEENGRGNFPPRFSGLQFPNYSSELNVNALELDDSALYLCASSLDINTEAFFGQGTRLTVV.

A word on this clone: The same CDR3 can be traced to other DNA sequences in this sample. This chain links TRBV9 with TRBJ1-5, with no clear D. There are 14 residues in the CDR3. The germline CDR1 and CDR2 sequences are SGDLS and YYNGEE. V shed 3 bases and J shed 0 bases, with 7 bases lying between them. Here the CDR3 reads CASSGGYSNQPQHF. The CDR3 DNA reads as TGTGCCAGCAGCGGAGGCTATAGCAATCAGCCCCAGCATTTT.

The rearrangement uses TRBV7-8 and TRBJ2-1; 10 bases line up with TRBD1. V lost 6 bases, J lost 6 bases, and 8 bases stayed unmatched. The CDR3 has 15 amino acids. Germline V gives CDR1 SGHVS, CDR2 FQNEAQ. CDR3 sequence (DNA): TGTGCCAGCAGACCACGGGGGACAGGGGCCAATGAGCAGTTCTTC. This translates into CASRPRGTGANEQFF.

The J gene is TRBJ2-2, the V gene TRBV4-2; 7 bases agree with TRBD1. The junction had 2 bases not matched to a gene; V was cut back by 7 bases and J by 0 bases. The CDR3 runs to 14 residues. Germline lookup yields CDR1 LGHNA and CDR2 YNFKEQ. CDR3 sequence (DNA): TGTGCCAGCACAGGACAGGCGAACACCGGGGAGCTGTTTTTT. Encoded protein: CASTGQANTGELFF.

This chain joins TRBV7-9 and TRBJ1-6; D remains unclear. This CDR3 comprises 13 residues. V was cut by 5 bases and J by 6 bases, with 8 bases left in between. From germline, CDR1 is SEHNR and CDR2 FQNEAQ (reference sequence). CDR3 nucleotide sequence: TGTGCCAGCAGCGAGATCGGTAATTCACCCCTCCACTTT. Translation: CASSEIGNSPLHF.

This clone has only a few counts. The chain recombines TRBV30 with TRBJ1-4, with D unclear. The CDR3 has 12 residues. V gave up 2 bases and J gave up 8 bases, with 9 bases separating them. Per germline, CDR1 GTSNPN and CDR2 SVGIG (reference sequence). Here the CDR3 reads CAWSWQREKLFF. The CDR3 coding sequence is TGTGCCTGGAGTTGGCAACGCGAAAAACTGTTTTTT.

In its sample, this clone was seen once. The rearrangement joins TRBV29-1 to TRBJ1-2, with a weak D call TRBD1 (6 bases). From germline, CDR1 is SQVTM and CDR2 ANQGSEA. The V end was cut by 7 bases, the J end by 5 bases, with 17 bases between. The CDR3 runs to 13 residues. The CDR3 region has the DNA TGCAGCGCCTCCAAACAGGGAAGTTATGGCTACACCTTC. Translation gives CSASKQGSYGYTF.

This clone appeared a single time. The chain has TRBV5-8 and TRBJ2-5, with D hard to call. Trimming left V 2 bases short and J 1 base short, with 9 bases between. Looked up from germline, CDR1 is SGHTS and CDR2 is YDEGEE. The CDR3 has 14 amino acids. CDR3 sequence reads: CASSFEVAQETQYF. The DNA of the CDR3 is TGTGCCAGCAGCTTCGAGGTTGCCCAAGAGACCCAGTACTTC.

The chain uses TRBV19 and TRBJ1-2; D unresolved. The germline CDR1 and CDR2 sequences are LNHDA and SQIVND (reference sequence). This CDR3 region has 12 residues. V was cut by 6 bases and J by 7 bases, with 12 bases left in between. CDR3 nucleotide sequence: TGTGCCAGTAGCCAGACGGCTAGTGGCTACACCTTC. Amino acid sequence: CASSQTASGYTF.

The V gene is TRBV7-2, the J gene TRBJ1-5, with D tentatively TRBD1 (5 bases). Trimming took off 1 base at V and 2 bases at J, with 6 bases between the two ends. Germline values: CDR1 SGHTA, CDR2 FQGNSA. CDR3 length: 14 residues. CDR3 sequence reads: CASSLEGGNQPQHF. CDR3 DNA: TGTGCCAGCAGCTTAGAAGGGGGCAATCAGCCCCAGCATTTT.

The chain has TRBV15 and TRBJ1-4; D remains ambiguous. Trimming stripped 1 base from V and 7 bases from J, with 7 bases between. CDR1 and CDR2 from the germline V gene are LNHNV and YYDKDF (reference sequence). This CDR3 spans 13 amino acids. Here the CDR3 reads CATSRGLSEKLFF. Written as DNA, the CDR3 is TGTGCCACCAGCAGAGGTCTGAGTGAAAAACTGTTTTTT.

A few counts support this clone. The chain links TRBV30 to TRBJ2-2, with 8 bases identical to TRBD2. J gave up 7 bases and V 2 bases, and 9 bases lay outside the gene matches. CDR3 length: 15 amino acids. Germline V gene data show CDR1 as GTSNPN and CDR2 as SVGIG (reference sequence). CDR3 sequence reads: CAWSTGRGGIGELFF. The CDR3 nucleotides read TGTGCCTGGAGTACGGGTCGGGGGGGAATCGGGGAGCTGTTTTTT.

This chain connects TRBV30 to TRBJ1-1; D unresolved. In germline, CDR1 is GTSNPN, CDR2 SVGIG (reference sequence). V was trimmed by 2 bases and J by 3 bases, leaving 13 bases between them. The CDR3 sequence is 14 residues long. In DNA, the CDR3 is TGTGCCTGGAGTATTGATTGGAGCCACACTGAAGCTTTCTTT. This codes for CAWSIDWSHTEAFF.

Notes on this clone: The germline gene is not matched at one end of the junction; a read error may be the cause. V is TRBV7-9 and J is TRBJ1-6; 8 bases fit TRBD1. CDR3 length equals 16 residues. Germline V gene data show CDR1 as SEHNR and CDR2 as FQNEAQ (reference sequence). Written as DNA, the CDR3 is TGTTCCAGCAGCGCCACAGGGGGAGGCTGGAATTCACCCCTCCACTTT. As protein: CSSSATGGGWNSPLHF.